This T cell receptor beta chain derives from a study of CD4+ T cells in melanoma. Findings of the study overall: CD8+ T cell, macrophage and B cell function reportedly correlated with neoantigen-specific CD4+ T cells. Diverse differentiation states were reported for melanoma neoantigen-specific CD4+ T cells.

As regards this clone: Antigen specificity is unknown.

The CDR3 loop spans 17 amino acids. Trimming cost V 1 base and J 0 bases, with 15 bases left between them. Germline assignment: CDR1 LNHDA and CDR2 SQIVND (reference sequence). Profiled with immunoSEQ multiplex PCR; TCRdb holds only in-frame clones, not every one. The sample lists around 130,000 clones; 85% to 95% were seen once. The clonotype originates from a human donor with melanoma. The chain employs TRBV19 and TRBJ1-2; the D is unclear. The CDR3 coding sequence is TGTGCCAGTAGTATAGGGTATAGGACCGGAGCTAACTATGGCTACACCTTC. Translation: CASSIGYRTGANYGYTF.